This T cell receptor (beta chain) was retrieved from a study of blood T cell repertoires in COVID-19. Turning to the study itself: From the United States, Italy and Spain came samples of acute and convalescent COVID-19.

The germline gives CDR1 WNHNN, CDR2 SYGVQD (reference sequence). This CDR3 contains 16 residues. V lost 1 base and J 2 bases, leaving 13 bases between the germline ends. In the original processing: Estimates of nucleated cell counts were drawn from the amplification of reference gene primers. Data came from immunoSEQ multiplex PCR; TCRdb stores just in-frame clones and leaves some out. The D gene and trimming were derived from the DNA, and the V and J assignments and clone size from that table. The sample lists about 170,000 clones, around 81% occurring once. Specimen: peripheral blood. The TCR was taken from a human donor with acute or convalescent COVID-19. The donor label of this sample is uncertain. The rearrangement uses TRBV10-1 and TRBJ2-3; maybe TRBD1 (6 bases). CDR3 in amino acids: CASSELGAGDTDTQYF. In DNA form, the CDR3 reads TGCGCCAGCAGTGAGTTGGGGGCCGGGGACACAGATACGCAGTATTTT.